This TCR beta chain was profiled in a study of T cell responses to AZD1222 COVID-19 vaccine. Study findings and constraints: Mostly white British, mostly female donors; authors suggested clonal diversity may be underestimated.

Concerning this clone itself: Its antigen is currently unknown.

This table comes from immunoSEQ multiplex PCR, and its TCRdb copy is limited to in-frame clones, with some not included. The sample lists some 130,000 clones, approximately 90% occurring once. The source was peripheral blood, collected on day 0 of AZD1222 vaccination. This TCR came from an adult in good health.

CDR3 sequence: CATSDDRGQPQHF. The CDR3 coding sequence is TGTGCCACCAGTGATGACAGGGGCCAGCCCCAGCATTTT. The chain combines TRBV24-1 with TRBJ1-5; 8 bases align to TRBD1. The junction had 1 base not matched to a gene; V was cut back by 3 bases and J by 7 bases. The CDR3 is made up of 13 amino acids. Germline CDR1 reads KGHDR; CDR2 reads SFDVKD.